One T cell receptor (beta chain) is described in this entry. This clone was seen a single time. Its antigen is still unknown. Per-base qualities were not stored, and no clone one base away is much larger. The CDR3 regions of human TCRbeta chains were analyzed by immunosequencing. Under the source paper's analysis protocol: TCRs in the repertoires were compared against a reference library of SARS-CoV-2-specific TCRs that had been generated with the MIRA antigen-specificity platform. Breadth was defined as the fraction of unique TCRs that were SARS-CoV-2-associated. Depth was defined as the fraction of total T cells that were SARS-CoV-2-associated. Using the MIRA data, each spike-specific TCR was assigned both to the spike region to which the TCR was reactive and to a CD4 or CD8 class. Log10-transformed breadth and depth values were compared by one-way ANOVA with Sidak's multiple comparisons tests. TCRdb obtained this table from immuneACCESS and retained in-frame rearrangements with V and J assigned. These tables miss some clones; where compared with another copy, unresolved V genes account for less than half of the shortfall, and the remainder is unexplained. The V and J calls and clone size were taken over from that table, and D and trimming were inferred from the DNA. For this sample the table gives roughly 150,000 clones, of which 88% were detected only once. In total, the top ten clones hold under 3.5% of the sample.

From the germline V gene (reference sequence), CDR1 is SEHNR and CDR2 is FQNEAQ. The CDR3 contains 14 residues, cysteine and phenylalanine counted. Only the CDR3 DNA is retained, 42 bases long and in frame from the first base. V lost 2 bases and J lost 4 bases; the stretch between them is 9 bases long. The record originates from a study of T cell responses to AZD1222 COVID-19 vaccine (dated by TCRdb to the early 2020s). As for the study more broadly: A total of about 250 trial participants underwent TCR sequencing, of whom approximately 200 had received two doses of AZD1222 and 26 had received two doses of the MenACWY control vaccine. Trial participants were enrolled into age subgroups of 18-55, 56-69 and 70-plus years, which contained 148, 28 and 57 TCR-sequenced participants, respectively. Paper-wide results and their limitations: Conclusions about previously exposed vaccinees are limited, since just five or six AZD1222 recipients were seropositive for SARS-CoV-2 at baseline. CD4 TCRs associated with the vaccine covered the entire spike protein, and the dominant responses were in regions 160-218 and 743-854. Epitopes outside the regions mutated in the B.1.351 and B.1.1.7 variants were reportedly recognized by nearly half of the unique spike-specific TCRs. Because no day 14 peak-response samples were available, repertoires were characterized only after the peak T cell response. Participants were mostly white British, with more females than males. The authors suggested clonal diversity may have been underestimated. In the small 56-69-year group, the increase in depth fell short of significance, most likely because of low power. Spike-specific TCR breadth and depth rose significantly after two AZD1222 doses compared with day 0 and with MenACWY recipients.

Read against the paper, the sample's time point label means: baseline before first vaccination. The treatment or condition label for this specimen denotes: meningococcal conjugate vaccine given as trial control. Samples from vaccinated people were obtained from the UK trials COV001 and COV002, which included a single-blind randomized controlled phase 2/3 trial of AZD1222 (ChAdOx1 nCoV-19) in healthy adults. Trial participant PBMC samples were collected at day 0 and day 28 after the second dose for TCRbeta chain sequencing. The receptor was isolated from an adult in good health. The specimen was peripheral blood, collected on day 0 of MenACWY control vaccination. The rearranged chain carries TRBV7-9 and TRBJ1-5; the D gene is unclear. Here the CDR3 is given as CASSLKGPNQPQHF. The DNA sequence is TGTGCCAGCAGCTTAAAAGGACCGAATCAGCCCCAGCATTTT.